The TCR beta chain described here comes from a study of blood T cell repertoires in COVID-19 (dated by TCRdb to between 2020 and 2021). Study-level background: Samples covering the acute and convalescent phases of COVID-19 were provided by collaborators in the United States, Italy and Spain. The material from the prospective study consisted of cDNA or gDNA derived from T cells, B-cell-depleted T cells, or PBMCs. Subjects who had been exposed to COVID-19, were actively infected with it, or had recovered from it provided the deeply sampled blood TCRbeta repertoires that made up the dataset. A freely available public database, intended as a resource for researchers studying the immune response to SARS-CoV-2, is where the repertoires were released. Samples were obtained from the ongoing ImmuneRACE study (first 160 participants) and from 1,200 or so subjects provided by 6 global collaborators. The sample metadata nearly always contained a de-identified subject ID, COVID-19 status, age in years and sex. Where available, HLA class I and class II types were taken from metadata supplied by the sample provider and were not determined by assay-based typing. General study outcomes and caveats: Clinical and demographic metadata were provided uncurated, with the amount varying by source and participant.

This clone occurred once. Its binding antigen is unknown. Base quality data are lacking; no much larger clone is found one base away. Enrolling through a virtual design, the prospective study's participants ranged in age from roughly 18 to 90 years and lived across roughly 23 United States geographic areas. In the prospective study, cohorts were assigned on the basis of participant-reported clinical history obtained from a screening survey and a study questionnaire. Recovered participants in ImmuneRACE Cohort 3 were defined by two consecutive negative NP/OP PCR tests, clearance by a healthcare professional, or resolution of symptoms. Mobile phlebotomists in the prospective study collected whole blood, serum and a nasopharyngeal or oropharyngeal swab from every participant. Over a roughly 2-month period, participants in the prospective study had the option of providing additional blood draws and questionnaires. Before DNA extraction, prospective study blood samples were shipped either frozen or at room temperature.

TCRbeta CDR3 regions were amplified from genomic DNA by means of the immunoSEQ Assay, a bias-controlled multiplex PCR. Under the source paper's analysis protocol: The number of nucleated cells in each sample was estimated from the amplification of reference gene primers within the assay. To quantify the absolute abundance of each unique TCRbeta CDR3 rearrangement, sequence reads were collapsed and filtered. For each sample, productive Simpson clonality was calculated as the square root of Simpson's diversity index across productive rearrangements. Not all clones reach the TCRdb copy of this immuneACCESS table, which keeps in-frame sequences only. Checked studies attribute under half of the gap to unresolved V genes and leave the rest unexplained. V and J calls plus clone size are reproduced from that table; the DNA served to infer D and trimming. The table for this sample lists about 300,000 clones; about 85% of them were counted only once. The ten largest clones represent about 6% of the sample.

Via the germline V gene (reference sequence), CDR1 is LGHDT and CDR2 YNNKEL. Including the terminal cysteine and phenylalanine, the CDR3 comprises 14 residues. Only the CDR3 portion is preserved as DNA: 42 bases, with reading frame beginning at the first base. V is cut back by 4 bases and J by 7 bases, with 8 bases in the junction unmatched. Sequencing used PBMCs or T cells enriched from blood (not recorded which). The receptor was derived from a woman in her twenties or thirties who had recovered from COVID-19. The V gene is TRBV3-1 (or the pseudogene TRBV3-2) and the J gene is TRBJ2-7, and 9 junctional nucleotides match TRBD1. The CDR3 has the sequence CASSRGTGNLEQYF. The DNA sequence follows: TGTGCCAGCAGCCGAGGGACAGGGAATTTGGAGCAGTACTTC.